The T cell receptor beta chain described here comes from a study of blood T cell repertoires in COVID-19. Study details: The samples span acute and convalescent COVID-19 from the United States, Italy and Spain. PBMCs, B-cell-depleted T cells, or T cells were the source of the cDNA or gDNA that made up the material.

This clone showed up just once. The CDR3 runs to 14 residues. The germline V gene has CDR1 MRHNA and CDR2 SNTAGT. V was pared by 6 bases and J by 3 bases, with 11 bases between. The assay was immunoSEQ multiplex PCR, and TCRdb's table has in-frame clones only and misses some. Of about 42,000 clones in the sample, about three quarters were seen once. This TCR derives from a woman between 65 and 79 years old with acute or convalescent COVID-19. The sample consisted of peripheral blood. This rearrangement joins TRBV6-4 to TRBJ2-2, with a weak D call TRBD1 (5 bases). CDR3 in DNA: TGTGCCAGCAGCGTCCAGGGTTACACCGGGGAGCTGTTTTTT. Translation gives CASSVQGYTGELFF.